This T cell receptor beta chain originates from a study of T cells in women clearing cervical HPV infection. Study-level results: Richness plus V gene abundances separated cases from controls with AUC about 0.8. CIN3+ cases had significantly higher TCR richness than controls; evenness did not differ.

A note on this clone: Its antigen is still unknown. The read is 3 residues too short to cover the CDR3 end, so that end is filled in from the germline J gene.

CDR1 and CDR2 from the germline V gene are SGHRS and YFSETQ. The length of the CDR3 is 15 residues. J was trimmed by 5 bases and V by 4 bases; bases with no gene match: 7. Average input was around 1,100 ng genomic DNA for immunoSEQ TCR beta CDR3 amplification. Assay used: immunoSEQ multiplex PCR; TCRdb lists only in-frame clones, some missing. The sample table includes about 25,000 clones. This clonotype originated in a woman aged 18 to 75 with a cervical HPV16 infection that either progressed to CIN3+ or cleared (not recorded which). V usage is TRBV5-1 and J usage is TRBJ2-5; 11 nucleotides line up with TRBD2. The sequenced sample consisted of blood buffy coat. The DNA read from the CDR3 is TGCGCCAGCAGCGGAATTAGCGGGAGGGCGGAGACC. The encoded protein is CASSGISGRAET. The entire CDR3 reads CASSGISGRAETQYF. The whole variable domain, remainder taken from reference TRBV5-1 and TRBJ2-5, is KAGVTQTPRYLIKTRGQQVTLSCSPISGHRSVSWYQQTPGQGLQFLFEYFSETQRNKGNFPGRFSGRQFSNSRSEMNVSTLELGDSALYLCASSGISGRAETQYFGPGTRLLVL.